Below, 22 T cell receptor beta chains from the same sample are listed, as sequenced in a study of CD8+ T cells in alopecia areata (dated by TCRdb to the late 2010s). Library preparation used the immunoSEQ multiplex PCR assay. For TCR sequencing, RNA was extracted from every sample and reverse transcribed into cDNA to serve as template. The source is immuneACCESS, and TCRdb retained only in-frame sequences with V and J called. Part of the clones is not carried over; for the studies checked, unresolved V genes explain less than half of this, and the remainder is unexplained. The sample table shows 90,000 to 150,000 clones, and 58% are seen once. Of the sample, approximately 31% is held by the ten largest clones. Reading the label with the study, this specimen's time point is: 4 weeks on oral tofacitinib. The label giving this sample's treatment or condition can be read as: oral pan-JAK inhibitor, 5-10 mg twice daily.

This sample comprised CD8+ T cells sorted from blood, obtained at week 4, from a patient treated with tofacitinib. These receptors all stem from a human donor with alopecia areata.

DNA of the CDR3: TGTGCCAGCAGCTTGGTGGGTAATGAGCAGTTCTTC. This gives the protein CASSLVGNEQFF. This chain uses TRBV7-2 with TRBJ2-1, with D uncertain. V was trimmed by 3 bases and J by 7 bases, leaving 7 bases between them. The CDR3 runs to 12 residues. The germline V gene encodes CDR1 SGHTA and CDR2 FQGNSA.

The rearrangement uses TRBV30 and TRBJ2-1, with D tentatively TRBD1 or TRBD2 (5 bases each). Germline values: CDR1 GTSNPN, CDR2 SVGIG (reference sequence). The CDR3 is made up of 13 amino acids. V lost 3 bases, J lost 10 bases, and 16 bases lay in between. The CDR3 spells CAWSGTALLEQFF. CDR3 nucleotides: TGTGCCTGGAGCGGGACCGCTCTGTTGGAGCAGTTCTTC.

This clone was observed a few times. The chain joins TRBV25-1 to TRBJ2-1; D is perhaps TRBD2 (5 bases). The CDR3 sequence is 16 residues long. V gave up 3 bases and J gave up 2 bases, with 14 bases separating them. Germline CDR1 reads MGHDK; CDR2 reads SYGVNS. CDR3 coding DNA: TGTGCCAGCAGTGACGGTAGAGGGTGGACCTACAATGAGCAGTTCTTC. Translated: CASSDGRGWTYNEQFF.

The CDR3 protein is CASSQGSSIAWGEQYF. The CDR3 coding sequence is TGCGCCAGCAGCCAAGGGTCAAGTATAGCCTGGGGCGAGCAGTACTTC. The chain is built from TRBV4-1 and TRBJ2-7; D is undetermined. V lost 1 base to trimming and J lost 6 bases, with 19 bases between them. Germline assignment: CDR1 MGHRA and CDR2 YSYEKL. The CDR3 is made up of 16 amino acids.

This clone was picked up a small number of times. The genes are TRBV29-1 and TRBJ2-1; a weak D match, TRBD2 (5 bases). The CDR3 extends over 14 amino acids. Trimming pared 0 bases from V and 3 bases from J, leaving 9 bases between. Germline V gene sequence: CDR1 SQVTM, CDR2 ANQGSEA. CDR3 region: CSVEDLEGYNEQFF. The CDR3, as DNA: TGCAGCGTTGAAGATCTCGAGGGCTACAATGAGCAGTTCTTC.

V usage is TRBV29-1 and J usage is TRBJ2-1, with 12 bases identical to TRBD2. This CDR3 has 16 residues. CDR1 and CDR2 (germline): SQVTM, ANQGSEA. V lost 5 bases to trimming and J lost 5 bases; unmatched junction nucleotides: 10. CDR3 residues: CSVHDRLAGADNEQFF. CDR3 bases: TGCAGCGTTCACGATAGACTAGCGGGGGCCGACAATGAGCAGTTCTTC.

This chain links TRBV27 with TRBJ1-2; maybe TRBD1 (5 bases). The CDR3 contains 14 residues. Germline-derived CDR1 and CDR2 are MNHEY and SMNVEV (reference sequence). Between the trimmed V and J ends, which lost 6 bases and 6 bases, there was a span of 17 bases. In DNA, the CDR3 is TGTGCCAGCAGCCCCGGGGGGGATTATGATGGCTACACCTTC. Its translation: CASSPGGDYDGYTF.

In this sample, this clone turned up once. The chain uses TRBV15 and TRBJ2-2, with TRBD1 matching 8 bases. Trimming cost V 8 bases and J 6 bases; bases outside gene matches: 11. Germline-derived CDR1 and CDR2 are LNHNV and YYDKDF (reference sequence). The CDR3 loop spans 15 amino acids. The CDR3 is CATGSYLTGAGELFF. CDR3 in DNA: TGTGCCACCGGATCCTATTTGACAGGGGCCGGGGAGCTGTTTTTT. The entire variable domain, with the rest obtained from reference TRBV15 and TRBJ2-2, is as follows: DAMVIQNPRYQVTQFGKPVTLSCSQTLNHNVMYWYQQKSSQAPKLLFHYYDKDFNNEADTPDNFQSRRPNTSFCFLDIRSPGLGDTAMYLCATGSYLTGAGELFFGEGSRLTVL.

This clone came up a few times. V gene TRBV27 combines with J gene TRBJ1-2, with 9 bases aligning to TRBD1. The trim removed 5 bases at V and 4 bases at J, leaving 5 bases unmatched. The CDR3 extends over 14 amino acids. CDR1 and CDR2 (germline): MNHEY, SMNVEV (reference sequence). In DNA, the CDR3 is TGTGCCAGCAGTCGGGACAGGGTACCCTATGGCTACACCTTC. Its translation is CASSRDRVPYGYTF.

The chain uses TRBV7-9 and TRBJ2-1, with a tentative D call TRBD2 (5 bases). The CDR3 covers 17 residues. CDR1 and CDR2 (germline): SEHNR, FQNEAQ (reference sequence). Deletions cut 4 bases from V and 10 bases from J, with 26 bases between. The chain's CDR3 is CASSSKSWTGNFREQFF. CDR3 sequence (DNA): TGTGCCAGCAGCTCAAAATCATGGACGGGAAACTTCCGAGAGCAGTTCTTC.

V usage is TRBV6-4 and J usage is TRBJ2-2; no clear D gene. Trimming stripped 4 bases from V and 3 bases from J, with 15 bases between. The CDR3 totals 16 residues. Germline values: CDR1 MRHNA, CDR2 SNTAGT. Written as DNA, the CDR3 is TGTGCCAGCAGTGTTTTTGAAACGACCGACACCGGGGAGCTGTTTTTT. It specifies CASSVFETTDTGELFF.

J is TRBJ1-1 and V is TRBV29-1; the match to TRBD1 covers 9 bases. Trimming cost V 3 bases and J 5 bases; bases outside gene matches: 7. In germline, CDR1 is SQVTM, CDR2 ANQGSEA. The CDR3 loop spans 14 amino acids. The CDR3 DNA follows: TGCAGCGTTGATGGTGGGACAGGGAGGACTGAAGCTTTCTTT. Amino acids: CSVDGGTGRTEAFF.

This clone was recorded a few times. V gene TRBV30 combines with J gene TRBJ2-7, with D hard to call. Germline values: CDR1 GTSNPN, CDR2 SVGIG (reference sequence). Trimming left V 5 bases short and J 0 bases short, with 14 bases between. The CDR3 is 14 residues long. In nucleotides, the CDR3 is TGTGCCTGGGAGGCTTGGGAAACCTCCTACGAGCAGTACTTC. The encoded protein is CAWEAWETSYEQYF.

The rearrangement joins TRBV10-3 to TRBJ2-7; D not certain. Germline-derived CDR1 and CDR2 are ENHRY and SYGVKD. With 6 bases removed from V and 0 bases from J, the gap between germline ends came to 9 bases. The CDR3 consists of 13 residues. Here the CDR3 reads CAIRGLNSYEQYF. The CDR3 bases are TGTGCCATCAGGGGATTGAACTCCTACGAGCAGTACTTC.

The rearrangement links TRBV27 to TRBJ1-5; D ambiguous. V was shortened by 10 bases and J by 0 bases, with 13 bases between the two germline ends. This CDR3 spans 14 amino acids. The germline V gene encodes CDR1 MNHEY and CDR2 SMNVEV (reference sequence). CDR3 in DNA: TGTGCCACCAAGCCGGAGTATAGCAATCAGCCCCAGCATTTT. It encodes CATKPEYSNQPQHF.

This chain links TRBV4-1 with TRBJ2-3; no firm D call. CDR1 and CDR2 (germline): MGHRA, YSYEKL. There are 15 residues in the CDR3. V was trimmed by 0 bases and J by 1 base, leaving 8 bases between them. The CDR3 DNA follows: TGCGCCAGCAGCCAAGATCCCCAGGGCACAGATACGCAGTATTTT. Its protein is CASSQDPQGTDTQYF.

The rearrangement uses TRBV29-1 and TRBJ2-7, with D possibly matching TRBD2 (6 bases). Germline V gene sequence: CDR1 SQVTM, CDR2 ANQGSEA. This CDR3 contains 14 residues. V lost 5 bases, J lost 0 bases, and 14 bases lay in between. The CDR3 sequence is CSVQRRGNSYEQYF. CDR3 nucleotide sequence: TGCAGCGTTCAGCGGAGGGGCAACTCCTACGAGCAGTACTTC.

In its sample, this clone was seen a few times. The rearrangement uses TRBV29-1 and TRBJ2-2; no reliable D call. V gave up 6 bases and J gave up 1 base, with 12 bases separating them. This CDR3 region has 14 residues. Germline CDR1 SQVTM, CDR2 ANQGSEA. CDR3 in amino acids: CSVTRNLNTGELFF. Written as DNA, the CDR3 is TGCAGCGTCACGAGGAACCTGAACACCGGGGAGCTGTTTTTT.

The chain couples TRBV4-3 to TRBJ1-6; perhaps TRBD1 as D (5 bases). The germline V gene encodes CDR1 LGHNA and CDR2 YSLEER. This CDR3 comprises 15 residues. The ends were cut back, 0 bases at V and 10 bases at J, with 13 bases in the middle. CDR3 nucleotides: TGCGCCAGCAGCCAAGATAGTGGACATCCATCACCCCTCCACTTT. Translation: CASSQDSGHPSPLHF.

This chain joins TRBV30 and TRBJ1-1; no clear D gene. The CDR3 runs 11 residues. Per germline, CDR1 GTSNPN and CDR2 SVGIG (reference sequence). V was pared by 4 bases and J by 8 bases, with 11 bases between. Here the CDR3 reads CAWIEAIEAFF. DNA of the CDR3: TGTGCCTGGATAGAGGCCATCGAAGCTTTCTTT.

By share of the sample, this clone is medium-sized (0.01 to 0.1%). The chain has TRBV5-4 and TRBJ2-5; 8 bases line up with TRBD2. CDR3 size: 14 residues. Germline V gives CDR1 SGHNT, CDR2 YYREEE (reference sequence). With V trimmed by 2 bases and J by 4 bases, 4 bases remained unmatched. CDR3 region: CASSFGGGGETQYF. CDR3 bases: TGTGCCAGCAGCTTCGGGGGGGGAGGAGAGACCCAGTACTTC.

This rearrangement joins TRBV29-1 to TRBJ1-6; maybe TRBD1 (5 bases). The CDR3 contains 12 residues. Germline assignment: CDR1 SQVTM and CDR2 ANQGSEA. Trimming cost V 7 bases and J 3 bases, with 7 bases left between them. DNA of the CDR3: TGCAGCGCGACAGACTATAATTCACCCCTCCACTTT. It translates to CSATDYNSPLHF. Full variable domain (rest looked up from reference TRBV29-1 and TRBJ1-6): SAVISQKPSRDICQRGTSLTIQCQVDSQVTMMFWYRQQPGQSLTLIATANQGSEATYESGFVIDKFPISRPNLTFSTLTVSNMSPEDSSIYLCSATDYNSPLHFGNGTRLTVT.